The sequence of this T cell receptor (beta chain) was determined in a study of early stage breast cancer tumors. Background on the study: Most invasive tumors, about 75% of the 16, were ER+/PR+/HER2-. The ER+/PR+/HER2- tumors included about 8 ductal and a handful of lobular carcinomas.

Germline CDR1 is SQVTM and CDR2 is ANQGSEA. Trimming removed 7 bases at V and 0 bases at J, with 8 bases between. The CDR3 has 12 amino acids. Study observations and caveats: Comparing each tissue with blood distinguished tumor from normal in about 90% of the 16 patients. Most shared enriched TCRB sequences were commonly generated ones.

With respect to this clone: Its target is unknown.

The data were produced by immunoSEQ multiplex PCR, yet TCRdb's version contains in-frame clones alone and is incomplete. The table records roughly 21,000 clones, about 70% of them present only once. This chain links TRBV29-1 with TRBJ2-3, with D perhaps being TRBD1 or TRBD2 (5 bases each). The sample comprised blood. The source of this sequence is a person between 55 and 69 years old with breast cancer. The CDR3 loop is CSAEGSTDTQYF. The DNA of the CDR3 is TGCAGCGCTGAGGGGAGCACAGATACGCAGTATTTT.